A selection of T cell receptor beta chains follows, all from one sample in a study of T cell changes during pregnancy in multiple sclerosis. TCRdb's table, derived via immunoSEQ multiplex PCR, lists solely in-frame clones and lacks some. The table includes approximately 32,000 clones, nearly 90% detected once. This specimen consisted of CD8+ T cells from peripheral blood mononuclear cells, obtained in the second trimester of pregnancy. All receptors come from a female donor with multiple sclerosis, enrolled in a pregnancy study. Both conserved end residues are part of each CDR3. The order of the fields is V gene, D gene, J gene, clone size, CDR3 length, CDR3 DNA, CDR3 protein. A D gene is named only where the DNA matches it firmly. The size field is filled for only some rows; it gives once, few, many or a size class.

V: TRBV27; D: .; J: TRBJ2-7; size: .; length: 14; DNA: TGTGCCAGCAGAGATGGAGGGGCGTACTACGAGCAGTACTTC; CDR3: CASRDGGAYYEQYF
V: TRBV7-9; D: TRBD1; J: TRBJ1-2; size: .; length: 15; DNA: TGTGCCAGCAGCCCAACCGCGGACAGGGATTATGGCTACACCTTC; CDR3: CASSPTADRDYGYTF
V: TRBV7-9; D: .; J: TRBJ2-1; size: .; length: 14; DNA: TGTGCCAGCAGCTTAGGACAGGTCTACAATGAGCAGTTCTTC; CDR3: CASSLGQVYNEQFF
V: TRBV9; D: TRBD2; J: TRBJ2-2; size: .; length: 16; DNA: TGTGCCAGCAGCACCCTAGCGGGAGGCAACACCGGGGAGCTGTTTTTT; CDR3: CASSTLAGGNTGELFF
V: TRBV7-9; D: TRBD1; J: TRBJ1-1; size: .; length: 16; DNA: TGTGCCAGCAGCTTAGCAGGACAGGAGGCGTCCACTGAAGCTTTCTTT; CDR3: CASSLAGQEASTEAFF
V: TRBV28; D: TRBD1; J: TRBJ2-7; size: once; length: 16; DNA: TGTGCCAGCAGTCCCATACAGGGGGACGGTCCCTACGAGCAGTACTTC; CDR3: CASSPIQGDGPYEQYF
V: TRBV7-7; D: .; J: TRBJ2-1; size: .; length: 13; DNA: TGTGCCAGCAGCTTAGCCAGCGGCGATGAGCAGTTCTTC; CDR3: CASSLASGDEQFF
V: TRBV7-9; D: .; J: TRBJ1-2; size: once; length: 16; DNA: TGTGCCAGCAGCTCCCCCTCCCGGCTGAGGAACTATGGCTACACCTTC; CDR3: CASSSPSRLRNYGYTF
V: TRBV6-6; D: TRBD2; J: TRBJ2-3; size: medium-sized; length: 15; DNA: TGTGCCAGCAGTTACGAAAGCGGGGGGGCGGATACGCAGTATTTT; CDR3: CASSYESGGADTQYF
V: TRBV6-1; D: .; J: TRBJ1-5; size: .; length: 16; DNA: TGTGCCAGCAGTGAAGTTATAGGGGGAGGCAATCAGCCCCAGCATTTT; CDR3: CASSEVIGGGNQPQHF
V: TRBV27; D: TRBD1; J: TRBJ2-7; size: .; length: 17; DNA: TGTGCCAGCAGTTTAGGGGACAGGGGCACGGGCTACTACGAGCAGTACTTC; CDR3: CASSLGDRGTGYYEQYF
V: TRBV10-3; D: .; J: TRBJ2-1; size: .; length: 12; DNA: TGTGCCGCAGAGGGAGACTACAATGAGCAGTTCTTC; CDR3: CAAEGDYNEQFF
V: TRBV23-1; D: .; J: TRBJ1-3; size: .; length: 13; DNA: TGCGCCAGCAGTCCGGGGGAATTTGACACCATATATTTT; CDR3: CASSPGEFDTIYF
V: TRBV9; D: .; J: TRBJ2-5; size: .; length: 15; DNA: TGTGCCAGCAGCGTAGTTAGCGGCAGGCAAGAGACCCAGTACTTC; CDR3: CASSVVSGRQETQYF
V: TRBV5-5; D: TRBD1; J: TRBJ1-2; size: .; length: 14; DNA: TGTGCCAGCAGCTTGGAAGGACAGGGGAGCGGCTACACCTTC; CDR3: CASSLEGQGSGYTF
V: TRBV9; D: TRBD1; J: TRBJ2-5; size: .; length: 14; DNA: TGTGCCAGCAGCGTAGGCTCAGGGGGCGAGACCCAGTACTTC; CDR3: CASSVGSGGETQYF
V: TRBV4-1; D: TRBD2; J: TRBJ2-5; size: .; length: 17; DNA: TGCGCCAGCAGCCTCGACGGGACTAGCGGGAGTCGGGAGACCCAGTACTTC; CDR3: CASSLDGTSGSRETQYF
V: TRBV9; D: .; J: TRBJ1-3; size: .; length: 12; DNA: TGTGCCAGCAGCGTAGCGGGAAACACCATATATTTT; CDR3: CASSVAGNTIYF
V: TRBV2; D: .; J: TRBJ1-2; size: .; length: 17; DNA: TGTGCCAGCAGTGAAACGACATCGAAGTGGGGGGACTATGGCTACACCTTC; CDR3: CASSETTSKWGDYGYTF
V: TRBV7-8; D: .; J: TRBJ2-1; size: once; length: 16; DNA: TGTGCCAGCAGCCCATCTAGGGCGGGAAGGACGAATGAGCAGTTCTTC; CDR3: CASSPSRAGRTNEQFF